This T cell receptor beta chain appears in the sequencing data of a study of tumor-infiltrating lymphocytes in oesophageal squamous cell carcinoma. MiXCR was run by TCRdb on the PCR reads, yielding one entry per CDR3 protein. The profile shows some 21,000 distinct CDR3 sequences, 40% to 45% of them singletons. V was pared by 5 bases and J by 4 bases, with 13 bases between. Germline V gives CDR1 DFQATT, CDR2 SNEGSKA (reference sequence). The CDR3 is 13 amino acids. The sequencing sample was made of normal esophageal tissue next to the tumor. This chain connects TRBV20-1 to TRBJ2-3; D is perhaps TRBD1 (6 bases). This TCR was recovered from a male donor with esophageal squamous cell carcinoma. Here the CDR3 reads CSAGRDTADTQYF. The CDR3 DNA sequence: TGCAGTGCTGGTCGGGACACGGCAGATACGCAGTATTTT.